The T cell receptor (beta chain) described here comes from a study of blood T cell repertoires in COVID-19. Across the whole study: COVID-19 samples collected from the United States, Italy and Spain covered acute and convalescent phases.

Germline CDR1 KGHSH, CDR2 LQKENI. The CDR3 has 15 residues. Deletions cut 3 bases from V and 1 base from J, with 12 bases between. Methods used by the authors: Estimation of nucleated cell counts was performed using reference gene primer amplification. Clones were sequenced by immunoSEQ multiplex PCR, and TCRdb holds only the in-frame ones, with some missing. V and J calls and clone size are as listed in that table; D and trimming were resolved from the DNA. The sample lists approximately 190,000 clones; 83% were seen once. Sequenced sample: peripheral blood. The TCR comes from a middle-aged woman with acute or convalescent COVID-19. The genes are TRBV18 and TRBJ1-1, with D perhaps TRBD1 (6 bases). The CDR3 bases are TGTGCCAGCTCACCGCCCGACAGGTGGAACACTGAAGCTTTCTTT. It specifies CASSPPDRWNTEAFF. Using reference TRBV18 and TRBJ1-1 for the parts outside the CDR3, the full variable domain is NAGVMQNPRHLVRRRGQEARLRCSPMKGHSHVYWYRQLPEEGLKFMVYLQKENIIDESGMPKERFSAEFPKEGPSILRIQQVVRGDSAAYFCASSPPDRWNTEAFFGQGTRLTVV.